These 29 T cell receptor beta chains were sequenced from one sample in a study of OX40 agonist ivuxolimab in advanced cancers. Using immunoSEQ multiplex PCR, the repertoire was profiled, and TCRdb retains in-frame clones only, with some absent. The repertoire holds about 83,000 clones, with roughly four fifths as singletons. The material was CD4+ or CD8+ T cells sorted from blood, obtained in a trial of the OX40 agonist ivuxolimab. Receptors were obtained from an adult with an advanced solid tumor such as melanoma, head and neck, liver or kidney cancer.

The CDR3: CASSGATWTSPRDTQYF. In nucleotides, the CDR3 is TGTGCCAGCAGTGGGGCGACTTGGACTTCACCGAGGGATACGCAGTATTTT. The V and J genes are TRBV2 and TRBJ2-3; maybe TRBD2 (5 bases). Trimming cost V 4 bases and J 6 bases, with 23 bases left between them. In germline, CDR1 is SNHLY, CDR2 FYNNEI. CDR3 length equals 17 residues. The full variable domain, with the rest looked up from reference TRBV2 and TRBJ2-3, is EPEVTQTPSHQVTQMGQEVILRCVPISNHLYFYWYRQILGQKVEFLVSFYNNEISEKSEIFDDQFSVERPDGSNFTLKIRSTKLEDSAMYFCASSGATWTSPRDTQYFGPGTRLTVL.

This clone turned up a few times. This chain uses TRBV5-1 with TRBJ1-4; TRBD1 might be the D (6 bases). The CDR3 sequence is 17 residues long. V lost 1 base and J 5 bases, leaving 18 bases between the germline ends. Per the germline V gene, CDR1 is SGHRS and CDR2 is YFSETQ. The CDR3 nucleotides read TGCGCCAGCAGCTTGCGCGTATTGGACAGTCACAATGAAAAACTGTTTTTT. Its protein product is CASSLRVLDSHNEKLFF.

The rearrangement uses TRBV11-3 and TRBJ2-1; no reliable D call. Germline V gene data show CDR1 as SGHNT and CDR2 as YENEEA. V lost 1 base to trimming and J lost 8 bases, with 12 bases between them. This CDR3 is built from 14 residues. CDR3 DNA: TGTGCCAGCAGCTTAGGGGCCTCTATGTATGAGCAGTTCTTC. Residues: CASSLGASMYEQFF.

This chain joins TRBV6-6 and TRBJ1-1, with unresolved D. Germline V gene data show CDR1 as MNHNY and CDR2 as SVGAGI (reference sequence). The CDR3 sequence is 13 residues long. V dropped 0 bases and J dropped 8 bases, with 10 bases sitting between them. CDR3 nucleotides: TGTGCCAGCAGTTACTCGAAGCAGATCGAAGCTTTCTTT. This encodes CASSYSKQIEAFF.

V usage is TRBV5-1 and J usage is TRBJ2-5; the match to TRBD1 covers 7 bases. Germline trimming cut 4 bases from V and 4 bases from J; bases unmatched to any gene: 7. From germline, CDR1 is SGHRS and CDR2 YFSETQ. The CDR3 runs to 14 residues. The CDR3 sequence: CASSQGEVRETQYF. Here the CDR3 DNA reads TGCGCCAGCAGCCAGGGGGAAGTGAGAGAGACCCAGTACTTC.

This sequence joins TRBV14 and TRBJ1-1; D is unresolved. Per the germline V gene, CDR1 is SGHDN and CDR2 is FVKESK. V dropped 1 base and J dropped 2 bases, with 5 bases sitting between them. This CDR3 has 13 residues. The CDR3 region is CASSQGYNTEAFF. CDR3 sequence (DNA): TGTGCCAGCAGCCAAGGGTACAACACTGAAGCTTTCTTT.

V is TRBV7-3 and J is TRBJ2-3, with D perhaps matching TRBD2 (7 bases). Germline V gene sequence: CDR1 SGHTA, CDR2 FQGTGA. The V end lost 6 bases, the J end lost 3 bases, and 13 bases lay between the germline ends. The CDR3 consists of 14 residues. The CDR3 DNA is TGTGCCAGCAGACCGGGGGGCCGGACAGATACGCAGTATTTT. This sequence encodes CASRPGGRTDTQYF.

The chain is built from TRBV5-1 and TRBJ1-2; the D gene is possibly TRBD1 (6 bases). This CDR3 spans 17 amino acids. CDR1 is SGHRS and CDR2 is YFSETQ in the germline V gene. V was pared by 4 bases and J by 2 bases, with 21 bases between. CDR3 amino acids: CASSPGVSSQGNYGYTF. Here the CDR3 DNA reads TGCGCCAGCAGCCCGGGGGTTTCGAGTCAGGGGAACTATGGCTACACCTTC.

A few counts support this clone. This chain joins TRBV7-5 and TRBJ2-7; TRBD2 is taken as the D call from the table, unchecked against the DNA. TRBV7-5 is an annotated pseudogene. The length of the CDR3 is 13 residues. The CDR3 region is CVRSLRPGGEQYF. DNA of the CDR3: TGTGTCAGAAGCTTACGGCCGGGGGGAGAGCAGTACTTC.

V gene TRBV2 combines with J gene TRBJ2-5, with D unresolved. This CDR3 has 14 amino acids. V gave up 4 bases and J gave up 0 bases, with 9 bases separating them. The germline gives CDR1 SNHLY, CDR2 FYNNEI. DNA of the CDR3: TGTGCCAGCAGTGGACTGGGTAACCAAGAGACCCAGTACTTC. This translates into CASSGLGNQETQYF.

This chain connects TRBV5-3 to TRBJ2-1, with D unresolved. TRBV5-3 is known as an ORF, though its function is uncertain. The CDR3 runs to 12 residues. Between the trimmed V and J ends, which lost 3 bases and 4 bases, there was a span of 5 bases. The CDR3 loop is CARSSSYNEQFF. CDR3 coding DNA: TGTGCCAGAAGCTCTTCTTACAATGAGCAGTTCTTC.

This chain uses TRBV6-1 with TRBJ1-1; no firm D call. V was trimmed by 4 bases and J by 3 bases, leaving 15 bases between them. The CDR3 contains 15 residues. Germline V CDR1 and CDR2: MNHNS, SASEGT. CDR3 sequence (DNA): TGTGCCAGCAGTGCCGAGGCCCGACCCTACACTGAAGCTTTCTTT. This sequence encodes CASSAEARPYTEAFF.

V and J are TRBV6-1 and TRBJ2-7; D is perhaps TRBD1 (6 bases). This CDR3 comprises 12 residues. V was shortened by 7 bases and J by 6 bases, with 13 bases between the two germline ends. The germline V gene encodes CDR1 MNHNS and CDR2 SASEGT. The CDR3 sequence is CASIGAGVEQYF. The CDR3 bases are TGTGCCAGCATTGGGGCAGGGGTCGAGCAGTACTTC.

The chain links TRBV6-1 to TRBJ1-2; tentatively, D is TRBD1 (6 bases). CDR3 length equals 12 residues. The germline V gene has CDR1 MNHNS and CDR2 SASEGT. V shed 6 bases and J shed 8 bases, with 13 bases lying between them. As DNA, the CDR3 is TGTGCCAGCAGGGTAAACAGGGACGGCTACACCTTC. It codes for CASRVNRDGYTF.

This sequence joins TRBV19 and TRBJ2-5; no definite D call. This CDR3 has 11 residues. V dropped 5 bases and J dropped 7 bases, with 8 bases sitting between them. Germline V gene sequence: CDR1 LNHDA, CDR2 SQIVND (reference sequence). CDR3 amino acids: CASSSVGTQYF. CDR3 nucleotides: TGTGCCAGTAGTTCGGTGGGGACCCAGTACTTC.

This chain links TRBV5-6 with TRBJ2-1; TRBD2 aligns across 11 bases. CDR1 and CDR2 from the germline V gene are SGHDT and YYEEEE. The CDR3 totals 15 residues. The ends lost 2 bases at V and 5 bases at J; junction bases unmatched: 3. The CDR3 DNA reads TGTGCCAGCAGCTTTCGACTAGCGGGGCACAATGAGCAGTTCTTC. Its translation: CASSFRLAGHNEQFF.

The chain is built from TRBV28 and TRBJ2-7; D is ambiguous. Trimming left V 5 bases short and J 2 bases short, with 4 bases between. CDR3 length equals 11 residues. The V gene's germline CDR1 is MDHEN and CDR2 SYDVKM. The CDR3 DNA reads as TGTGCCAGCAGTCTAGCCTACGAGCAGTACTTC. Its protein product is CASSLAYEQYF.

This chain connects TRBV18 to TRBJ1-4; D unclear. Germline CDR1 and CDR2: KGHSH and LQKENI. V was cut by 0 bases and J by 8 bases, with 10 bases left in between. The CDR3 is 14 amino acids. CDR3 sequence (DNA): TGTGCCAGCTCACCACCCGGGAGCCGAGAAAAACTGTTTTTT. Its translation: CASSPPGSREKLFF.

The sample holds one count of this clone. V is TRBV19 and J is TRBJ2-3; tentatively, D is TRBD1 (6 bases). Per the germline V gene, CDR1 is LNHDA and CDR2 is SQIVND (reference sequence). V was cut by 2 bases and J by 7 bases, with 16 bases left in between. This CDR3 region has 15 residues. CDR3 nucleotides: TGTGCCAGTAGTATATCCCACAGGGAGATGAATACGCAGTATTTT. It is translated as CASSISHREMNTQYF.

The V and J genes are TRBV6-1 and TRBJ1-2; tentative D call: TRBD1 (6 bases). CDR3 length equals 16 residues. Trimming removed 3 bases at V and 0 bases at J, with 14 bases between. Germline V gene lookup returns CDR1 MNHNS and CDR2 SASEGT. For the CDR3, the DNA is TGTGCCAGCAGTGAGATATTCTCAGGGGCTAACTATGGCTACACCTTC. Its translation: CASSEIFSGANYGYTF.

CDR3 in amino acids: CASSPSGRNYGYTF. In DNA, the CDR3 is TGTGCCAGCTCACCCTCGGGACGGAACTATGGCTACACCTTC. This sequence joins TRBV18 and TRBJ1-2, with a tentative D call TRBD1 (5 bases). The germline CDR1 and CDR2 sequences are KGHSH and LQKENI. The V gene lost 3 bases and the J gene lost 2 bases, with 10 bases spanning the gap. The CDR3 consists of 14 residues. The variable domain in full, completed from reference TRBV18 and TRBJ1-2, reads NAGVMQNPRHLVRRRGQEARLRCSPMKGHSHVYWYRQLPEEGLKFMVYLQKENIIDESGMPKERFSAEFPKEGPSILRIQQVVRGDSAAYFCASSPSGRNYGYTFGSGTRLTVV.

CDR3 residues: CASSLLDRGEQFF. In DNA, the CDR3 is TGTGCCAGCAGTTTACTGGACAGGGGGGAGCAGTTCTTC. The chain carries TRBV28 and TRBJ2-1; 10 bases align to TRBD1. The V segment lost 2 bases and the J segment 10 bases; nucleotides outside the gene matches: 2. CDR1 is MDHEN, CDR2 SYDVKM, per germline. CDR3 length: 13 amino acids.

The chain uses TRBV7-2 and TRBJ1-4, with a tentative D call TRBD1 (6 bases). V shed 1 base and J shed 5 bases, with 11 bases lying between them. Per germline, CDR1 SGHTA and CDR2 FQGNSA. The CDR3 runs to 15 residues. The chain's CDR3 is CASSLESGGNEKLFF. CDR3 coding DNA: TGTGCCAGCAGCTTAGAGTCCGGGGGCAATGAAAAACTGTTTTTT.

This sequence joins TRBV5-1 and TRBJ2-3; tentative D call: TRBD1 (5 bases). CDR1 is SGHRS, CDR2 YFSETQ, per germline. The CDR3 consists of 14 residues. V lost 0 bases to trimming and J lost 5 bases, with 10 bases between them. In DNA, the CDR3 is TGCGCCAGCAGCTTGGAAGCAGGGAAAGATACGCAGTATTTT. Its protein product is CASSLEAGKDTQYF.

The V gene is TRBV7-3, the J gene TRBJ2-1; D is possibly TRBD1 (6 bases). V was clipped by 5 bases and J by 1 base, with 12 bases between them. The CDR3 extends over 15 amino acids. Germline values: CDR1 SGHTA, CDR2 FQGTGA. Here the CDR3 DNA reads TGTGCCAGCAGCGCTAACAGGGCTTCCTACAATGAGCAGTTCTTC. Residues: CASSANRASYNEQFF.

The V gene is TRBV19, the J gene TRBJ2-7, with 9 bases identical to TRBD1. CDR3 length: 16 residues. V lost 7 bases and J lost 0; bases outside the gene matches: 10. Germline CDR1 LNHDA, CDR2 SQIVND (reference sequence). CDR3 protein: CASTPGTGINSYEQYF. CDR3 DNA sequence: TGTGCCAGTACCCCCGGGACAGGGATTAACTCCTACGAGCAGTACTTC.

The rearrangement links TRBV19 to TRBJ1-6; no definite D call. V was trimmed by 5 bases and J by 4 bases, leaving 9 bases between them. The CDR3 spans 14 residues. Germline values: CDR1 LNHDA, CDR2 SQIVND (reference sequence). CDR3 amino acids: CASSVPGYNSPLHF. The CDR3 nucleotides are TGTGCCAGTAGTGTACCGGGGTATAATTCACCCCTCCACTTT.

The J gene is TRBJ1-4, the V gene TRBV28; 10 bases match TRBD1. The germline CDR1 and CDR2 sequences are MDHEN and SYDVKM. Trimming removed 4 bases from V and 11 bases from J; junction bases left unmatched: 16. The CDR3 contains 17 residues. This chain's CDR3 is CASSSQTGGFYLGKLFF. CDR3 coding DNA: TGTGCCAGCAGTTCCCAGACAGGGGGCTTCTACCTAGGGAAACTGTTTTTT.

The chain links TRBV30 to TRBJ2-7; 9 bases are shared with TRBD2. Trimming cost V 1 base and J 4 bases; bases outside gene matches: 11. CDR1 is GTSNPN, CDR2 SVGIG, per germline (reference sequence). This CDR3 is built from 16 residues. The CDR3 reads CAWSDYYGGGGYEQYF. The DNA of the CDR3 is TGTGCCTGGAGTGATTATTATGGCGGGGGGGGATACGAGCAGTACTTC.